These 26 T cell receptor beta chains share one sample of origin, sequenced in a study of post-analysis software for immune sequencing data. Study-level points and caveats: TRBV5-6, TRBV5-1 and TRBV20-1 belonged to a set of roughly 5 TRBV segments that were more frequent in patients than controls.

Carried by the TCR beta cDNA libraries were unique molecular identifiers. In TCRdb, the PCR reads were re-called with MiXCR into one record per CDR3 protein. Of fewer than 850,000 distinct CDR3 sequences listed, approximately 44% were seen once; the top ten hold approximately 4.4%. Their target antigens are unknown. The sequenced material came from blood. Receptor source: a girl aged 10-17 years with multiple sclerosis.

V usage is TRBV29-1 and J usage is TRBJ2-1; 14 nucleotides align to TRBD2. V lost 1 base, J lost 2 bases, and 4 bases stayed unmatched. The CDR3 is made up of 17 amino acids. Germline lookup yields CDR1 SQVTM and CDR2 ANQGSEA. DNA for the CDR3: TGCAGCGTTGAAGGACTAGCGGGAGGGACCCCCTACAATGAGCAGTTCTTC. Translated: CSVEGLAGGTPYNEQFF.

This clonotype was detected a few times. J is TRBJ2-3 and V is TRBV24-1; 8 nucleotides align to TRBD1. The germline gives CDR1 KGHDR, CDR2 SFDVKD. Unmatched junction bases numbered 8, after V lost 10 bases and J lost 0 bases. CDR3 size: 15 residues. The CDR3 DNA reads as TGTGCCACGGCGAGGACAGGGTCTAGCACAGATACGCAGTATTTT. Translating gives CATARTGSSTDTQYF.

The CDR3 spells CASSAPSGRSTDTQYF. CDR3 DNA: TGTGCCAGCAGCGCCCCTAGCGGGAGGAGCACAGATACGCAGTATTTT. This chain links TRBV7-8 with TRBJ2-3; 11 bases line up with TRBD2. V lost 5 bases and J lost 0; bases outside the gene matches: 4. Looked up from germline, CDR1 is SGHVS and CDR2 is FQNEAQ. The length of the CDR3 is 16 residues.

The chain recombines TRBV6-6 with TRBJ2-1; D unclear. This CDR3 region has 12 residues. Germline CDR1 MNHNY, CDR2 SVGAGI (reference sequence). V gave up 4 bases and J gave up 10 bases, with 11 bases separating them. This chain's CDR3 is CASSSIAVEQFF. The CDR3 DNA is TGTGCCAGCAGTTCCATCGCAGTAGAGCAGTTCTTC.

The chain links TRBV12-3 or TRBV12-4 to TRBJ2-1, with D unresolved. CDR3 length: 14 amino acids. The V gene lost 3 bases and the J gene lost 0 bases, with 6 bases spanning the gap. Here the CDR3 reads CASSFTSSYNEQFF. The CDR3 region has the DNA TGTGCCAGCAGTTTTACAAGCTCCTACAATGAGCAGTTCTTC.

The sample holds a few counts of this clonotype. This chain uses TRBV28 with TRBJ2-3; 8 bases are shared with TRBD2. The V gene end was trimmed by 5 bases and the J gene end by 5 bases; junction bases not matched to a gene: 9. Germline V gene sequence: CDR1 MDHEN, CDR2 SYDVKM. The CDR3 length is 15 residues. The CDR3 sequence is CASSPLGGAVDTQYF. CDR3 nucleotides: TGTGCCAGCAGTCCCCTCGGGGGGGCTGTAGATACGCAGTATTTT.

This clonotype was found a few times. V usage is TRBV20-1 and J usage is TRBJ2-1, with D hard to call. Trimming removed 1 base from V and 0 bases from J, with 7 bases in between. Germline loops: CDR1 DFQATT, CDR2 SNEGSKA (reference sequence). The CDR3 is made up of 14 amino acids. The CDR3 DNA sequence: TGCAGTGCTAGAGTAGGAAACTCCTACAATGAGCAGTTCTTC. It is translated as CSARVGNSYNEQFF.

The V and J genes are TRBV12-3 or TRBV12-4 and TRBJ1-5; D possibly corresponds to TRBD1 (5 bases). The CDR3 consists of 18 residues. V was clipped by 3 bases and J by 1 base, with 19 bases between them. In DNA, the CDR3 is TGTGCCAGCAGTTTCTCGATACCCACCGGGGGGAGCAATCAGCCCCAGCATTTT. It encodes CASSFSIPTGGSNQPQHF.

The chain carries TRBV5-1 and TRBJ2-5, with 7 positions matching TRBD2. In germline, CDR1 is SGHRS, CDR2 YFSETQ. The CDR3 is made up of 15 amino acids. V trimming: 3 bases; J trimming: 3 bases; junction bases outside the gene matches: 8. The chain's CDR3 is CASSSWRGGKETQYF. Here the CDR3 DNA reads TGCGCCAGCAGCTCCTGGCGGGGAGGGAAAGAGACCCAGTACTTC.

As DNA, the CDR3 is TGCAGTGCTAGAGGGTCGGGAGGCCTCAATGAGCAGTTCTTC. This codes for CSARGSGGLNEQFF. The rearrangement joins TRBV20-1 to TRBJ2-1, with 7 nucleotides matching TRBD2. Germline V CDR1 and CDR2: DFQATT, SNEGSKA (reference sequence). The CDR3 covers 14 residues. The trim removed 1 base at V and 6 bases at J, leaving 6 bases unmatched.

The table lists this clonotype with a count of one. The chain employs TRBV5-1 and TRBJ2-1; 11 positions match TRBD2. CDR1 is SGHRS, CDR2 YFSETQ, per germline. The CDR3 has 17 residues. With 2 bases clipped from V and 0 bases from J, the junction kept 4 bases outside the gene matches. The CDR3 DNA sequence: TGCGCCAGCAGCTTATTAGCGGGAGGGACCTCCTACAATGAGCAGTTCTTC. Translation: CASSLLAGGTSYNEQFF.

The V and J genes are TRBV27 and TRBJ2-7; D remains unclear. Germline CDR1 reads MNHEY; CDR2 reads SMNVEV (reference sequence). The CDR3 runs 12 residues. V shed 6 bases and J shed 1 base, with 7 bases lying between them. The CDR3 protein is CASRPNSYEQYF. Written as DNA, the CDR3 is TGTGCCAGCAGACCCAATTCCTACGAGCAGTACTTC.

In this sample, this clonotype turned up once. The V call is TRBV2, the J call TRBJ2-3, with D perhaps TRBD2 (5 bases). CDR3 length: 14 amino acids. V gave up 4 bases and J gave up 5 bases, with 13 bases separating them. Germline loops: CDR1 SNHLY, CDR2 FYNNEI. CDR3 amino acids: CASSGSGRKDTQYF. CDR3 bases: TGTGCCAGCAGTGGAAGTGGGAGAAAAGATACGCAGTATTTT.

J is TRBJ2-1 and V is TRBV6-2 or TRBV6-3, with 8 positions matching TRBD2. The CDR3 has 16 residues. Germline CDR1 MNHEY, CDR2 SVGEGT. Germline trimming cut 0 bases from V and 4 bases from J; bases unmatched to any gene: 5. The CDR3 protein is CASSYSSTSGYNEQFF. Written as DNA, the CDR3 is TGTGCCAGCAGTTACTCGAGCACTAGCGGATACAATGAGCAGTTCTTC.

The chain carries TRBV12-3 or TRBV12-4 and TRBJ2-1; perhaps TRBD2 as D (7 bases). This CDR3 spans 14 amino acids. Trimming stripped 5 bases from V and 5 bases from J, with 13 bases between. CDR3 in amino acids: CASSPWEGDNEQFF. Written as DNA, the CDR3 is TGTGCCAGCAGTCCGTGGGAGGGGGACAATGAGCAGTTCTTC.

This clonotype was picked up one time. This chain links TRBV24-1 with TRBJ1-5; D might be TRBD1 (5 bases). CDR1 KGHDR and CDR2 SFDVKD come from the germline V gene. The CDR3 runs 14 residues. Deletions cut 0 bases from V and 7 bases from J, with 9 bases between. The CDR3 region has the DNA TGTGCCACCAGTGATTTGCGGGGGTGGCAGCCCCAGCATTTT. Its translation is CATSDLRGWQPQHF.

This chain joins TRBV12-3 or TRBV12-4 and TRBJ1-2; 7 nucleotides align to TRBD1. The CDR3 is 16 amino acids. After removal of 3 bases from V and 6 bases from J, the junction contained 13 bases not matched to a gene. The CDR3 DNA reads TGTGCCAGCAGTTTGGGGCCCAACAGGGGCGGTAATGGCTACACCTTC. Translated: CASSLGPNRGGNGYTF.

This CDR3 is CASSAVDRGSGEKLFF. CDR3 coding DNA: TGTGCCAGCAGCGCGGTCGACAGGGGGTCGGGGGAAAAACTGTTTTTT. The rearrangement links TRBV7-9 to TRBJ1-4; 9 bases fit TRBD1. There are 16 residues in the CDR3. CDR1 is SEHNR, CDR2 FQNEAQ, per germline (reference sequence). J lost 8 bases, V lost 5 bases, and 12 bases had no gene match.

The CDR3 nucleotides are TGTGCCAGCAGCTCCACCCGGGACAGCTCCTACGAGCAGTACTTC. Translating gives CASSSTRDSSYEQYF. V and J are TRBV7-9 and TRBJ2-7, with 7 bases identical to TRBD1. V was clipped by 4 bases and J by 0 bases; unmatched bases: 6. This CDR3 is built from 15 residues. CDR1 SEHNR and CDR2 FQNEAQ come from the germline V gene (reference sequence). The full variable domain, rest sourced from reference TRBV7-9 and TRBJ2-7, is DTGVSQNPRHKITKRGQNVTFRCDPISEHNRLYWYRQTLGQGPEFLTYFQNEAQLEKSRLLSDRFSAERPKGSFSTLEIQRTEQGDSAMYLCASSSTRDSSYEQYFGPGTRLTVT.

The chain is built from TRBV4-1 and TRBJ2-7; a possible D gene is TRBD1 (7 bases). The J call may be in error: the DNA end matches TRBJ2-5 better. The CDR3 sequence is 15 residues long. In germline, CDR1 is MGHRA, CDR2 YSYEKL. The CDR3 loop reads CASSQSGGTWETQYF. The CDR3 nucleotides read TGCGCCAGCAGCCAATCAGGGGGGACTTGGGAGACCCAGTACTTC.

This clonotype was seen more than once but under ten times. The gene calls are TRBV6-2 or TRBV6-3 and TRBJ1-4; a possible D gene is TRBD1 (6 bases). In germline, CDR1 is MNHEY, CDR2 SVGEGT. V shed 6 bases and J shed 8 bases, with 16 bases lying between them. This CDR3 spans 14 amino acids. The CDR3 loop is CASRTRTDQEKLFF. CDR3 in DNA: TGTGCCAGCAGAACAAGGACAGACCAAGAAAAACTGTTTTTT.

The chain employs TRBV10-3 and TRBJ2-1, with D unresolved. Trimming stripped 2 bases from V and 8 bases from J, with 7 bases between. This CDR3 has 12 amino acids. The germline CDR1 and CDR2 sequences are ENHRY and SYGVKD. DNA of the CDR3: TGTGCCATCAGTGAGGGCCACGATGAGCAGTTCTTC. Protein: CAISEGHDEQFF.

The V gene is TRBV18, the J gene TRBJ2-1, with 9 positions matching TRBD2. Per the germline V gene, CDR1 is KGHSH and CDR2 is LQKENI. The CDR3 length is 15 residues. The V gene end was trimmed by 8 bases and the J gene end by 10 bases; junction bases not matched to a gene: 15. CDR3 in amino acids: CASHTWTSERGEQFF. CDR3 DNA: TGTGCCAGCCACACTTGGACTAGCGAAAGGGGCGAGCAGTTCTTC. The complete variable domain, with remaining parts taken from reference TRBV18 and TRBJ2-1, reads NAGVMQNPRHLVRRRGQEARLRCSPMKGHSHVYWYRQLPEEGLKFMVYLQKENIIDESGMPKERFSAEFPKEGPSILRIQQVVRGDSAAYFCASHTWTSERGEQFFGPGTRLTVL.

This rearrangement joins TRBV29-1 to TRBJ2-1, with TRBD2 matching 11 bases. CDR1 and CDR2 (germline): SQVTM, ANQGSEA. J gave up 4 bases and V 2 bases, and 1 base lay outside the gene matches. The CDR3 is made up of 14 amino acids. The CDR3 here is CSVETSGGYNEQFF. The DNA of the CDR3 is TGCAGCGTTGAAACTAGCGGGGGATACAATGAGCAGTTCTTC.

This sequence joins TRBV6-2 or TRBV6-3 and TRBJ2-4; D gene uncertain. Near its end, the DNA agrees better with TRBJ2-7, so the J call may be wrong. The CDR3 loop spans 12 amino acids. Germline V CDR1 and CDR2: MNHEY, SVGEGT. CDR3 region: CASSYPKGEQYF. The CDR3 DNA sequence: TGTGCCAGCAGTTACCCCAAGGGCGAGCAGTACTTC.

This chain joins TRBV3-1 and TRBJ2-1; 10 bases line up with TRBD2. This CDR3 spans 20 amino acids. J gave up 0 bases and V 0 bases, and 11 bases lay outside the gene matches. Germline V CDR1 and CDR2: LGHDT, YNNKEL (reference sequence). As DNA, the CDR3 is TGTGCCAGCAGCCAAGATCCAGCGGGAGGGCCAACGAGCTCCTACAATGAGCAGTTCTTC. It encodes CASSQDPAGGPTSSYNEQFF.